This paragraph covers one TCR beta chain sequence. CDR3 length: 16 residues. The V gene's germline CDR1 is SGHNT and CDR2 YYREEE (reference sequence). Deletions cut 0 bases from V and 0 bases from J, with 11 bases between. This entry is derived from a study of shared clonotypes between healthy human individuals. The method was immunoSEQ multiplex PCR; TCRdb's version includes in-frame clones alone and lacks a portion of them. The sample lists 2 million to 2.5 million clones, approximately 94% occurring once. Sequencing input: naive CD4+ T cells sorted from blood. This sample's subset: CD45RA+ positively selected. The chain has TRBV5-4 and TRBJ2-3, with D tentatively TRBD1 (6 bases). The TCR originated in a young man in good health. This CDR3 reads CASSLGATGSTDTQYF. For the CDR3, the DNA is TGTGCCAGCAGCTTGGGGGCCACAGGGAGCACAGATACGCAGTATTTT.